The clone carrying this TCR beta chain was seen just once. Primed by a sample-barcoded 5' primer and a J-beta primer mix, a second PCR proceeded for about 7 to 11 cycles. MiXCR, applied by TCRdb to the 5' RACE reads, yields one record per CDR3 protein. The sample lists hundreds of thousands of distinct CDR3 sequences; 44% were seen once. This CDR3 has 15 residues. Germline V lookup: CDR1 SGHTA, CDR2 FQGNSA. Trimming cost V 3 bases and J 11 bases; bases outside gene matches: 14. The data originate from a study of blood T cells in healthy people across ages. V is TRBV7-2 and J is TRBJ2-5; 8 nucleotides match TRBD2. The sequence derives from a man aged 55 to 70 in good health. Sequenced input: blood. The CDR3 sequence: CASSLSGGSSYGQYF. DNA of the CDR3: TGTGCCAGCAGCTTGAGCGGGGGATCCTCCTACGGGCAGTACTTC.